The 32 T cell receptor beta chains below come from one sample, sequenced in a study of CD8 T cells in Susac syndrome. It was with random hexamers that roughly 0.45 to 1 ug RNA was reverse transcribed. TCRdb used MiXCR to reprocess the immunoSEQ multiplex PCR reads, holding one entry per CDR3 protein. The data show 300,000 or so distinct CDR3 sequences, approximately 90% seen once. The specimen was CD4+ T cells from PBMCs. These receptors were collected from a human donor with multiple sclerosis.

The V gene is TRBV5-1, the J gene TRBJ1-3; 9 positions match TRBD1. The CDR3 loop spans 18 amino acids. Per germline, CDR1 SGHRS and CDR2 YFSETQ. With 4 bases clipped from V and 3 bases from J, the junction kept 14 bases outside the gene matches. The chain's CDR3 is CASSPRGQGVFGGNTIYF. CDR3 DNA: TGCGCCAGCAGCCCGAGGGGACAGGGAGTCTTTGGTGGAAACACCATATATTTT.

V is TRBV9 and J is TRBJ2-1; 11 bases agree with TRBD2. This CDR3 spans 15 amino acids. Germline CDR1 and CDR2: SGDLS and YYNGEE. Unmatched junction bases numbered 6, after V lost 2 bases and J lost 8 bases. As DNA, the CDR3 is TGTGCCAGCAGCGTCACTAGCGGGAGTTCGGATGAGCAGTTCTTC. Protein: CASSVTSGSSDEQFF.

The chain carries TRBV6-5 and TRBJ2-3, with D possibly being TRBD2 (6 bases). This CDR3 contains 14 residues. Trimming pared 5 bases from V and 2 bases from J, leaving 11 bases between. Germline assignment: CDR1 MNHEY and CDR2 SVGAGI. The CDR3 coding sequence is TGTGCCAGCAGTATGCGGGACCACACAGATACGCAGTATTTT. Translation: CASSMRDHTDTQYF.

This clonotype has a single count. The rearrangement uses TRBV5-6 and TRBJ1-1; perhaps TRBD1 as D (6 bases). V lost 5 bases and J 2 bases, leaving 13 bases between the germline ends. The CDR3 covers 14 residues. Germline V gene data show CDR1 as SGHDT and CDR2 as YYEEEE. The CDR3 DNA follows: TGTGCCAGCAGGTGGAGGACAGCAAACACTGAAGCTTTCTTT. It codes for CASRWRTANTEAFF.

The rearrangement uses TRBV5-4 and TRBJ1-2; TRBD1 matches 8 bases. After removal of 3 bases from V and 13 bases from J, the junction contained 14 bases not matched to a gene. This CDR3 spans 14 amino acids. The germline CDR1 and CDR2 sequences are SGHNT and YYREEE (reference sequence). CDR3 DNA: TGTGCCAGCAGCTCAGCCACGGGACAGGCTAAATCCACCTTC. Translating gives CASSSATGQAKSTF.

V is TRBV29-1 and J is TRBJ1-2; D is possibly TRBD1 (6 bases). CDR3 length: 14 amino acids. The germline gives CDR1 SQVTM, CDR2 ANQGSEA. V was pared by 6 bases and J by 3 bases, with 17 bases between. This chain's CDR3 is CSVQAIGGDYGYTF. In DNA, the CDR3 is TGCAGCGTCCAAGCCATAGGGGGTGACTATGGCTACACCTTC.

V and J are TRBV30 and TRBJ1-1; D is undetermined. From germline, CDR1 is GTSNPN and CDR2 SVGIG (reference sequence). The CDR3 totals 11 residues. Trimming removed 4 bases at V and 8 bases at J, with 11 bases between. Here the CDR3 reads CAWNARGEAFF. Here the CDR3 DNA reads TGTGCCTGGAACGCTAGAGGGGAAGCTTTCTTT.

V gene TRBV29-1 combines with J gene TRBJ2-5; D may be TRBD1 (6 bases). V was trimmed by 6 bases and J by 2 bases, leaving 13 bases between them. The CDR3 runs to 13 residues. Germline CDR1 SQVTM, CDR2 ANQGSEA. CDR3 amino acids: CSVVLGGQETQYF. The CDR3 DNA follows: TGCAGCGTGGTACTAGGGGGACAAGAGACCCAGTACTTC.

The genes are TRBV7-9 and TRBJ2-4; TRBD1 matches at 7 bases. Per germline, CDR1 SEHNR and CDR2 FQNEAQ (reference sequence). The trim removed 1 base at V and 7 bases at J, leaving 10 bases unmatched. The CDR3 consists of 16 residues. Here the CDR3 DNA reads TGTGCCAGCAGCTTAGAGGCAGGGGGATCAGAGAACATTCAGTACTTC. Its protein product is CASSLEAGGSENIQYF.

The V gene is TRBV2, the J gene TRBJ1-2; D may be TRBD1 (5 bases). This CDR3 comprises 13 residues. The germline gives CDR1 SNHLY, CDR2 FYNNEI. Trimming took off 4 bases at V and 7 bases at J, with 13 bases between the two ends. CDR3 coding DNA: TGTGCCAGCAGTGTTACAGGCCCCGCTGGCTACACCTTC. Protein sequence: CASSVTGPAGYTF.

The chain carries TRBV20-1 and TRBJ1-1; no clear D. Germline values: CDR1 DFQATT, CDR2 SNEGSKA (reference sequence). The V end was cut by 5 bases, the J end by 0 bases, with 7 bases between. The CDR3 consists of 12 residues. The CDR3 loop is CSAGYLNTEAFF. The CDR3 coding sequence is TGCAGTGCTGGATACCTGAACACTGAAGCTTTCTTT.

The rearrangement joins TRBV30 to TRBJ1-3; perhaps TRBD1 as D (5 bases). The V end lost 2 bases, the J end lost 4 bases, and 12 bases lay between the germline ends. The CDR3 contains 14 residues. Germline V gives CDR1 GTSNPN, CDR2 SVGIG (reference sequence). In nucleotides, the CDR3 is TGTGCCTGGAGTCGTGCAGGGACGGGAAACACCATATATTTT. Translating gives CAWSRAGTGNTIYF.

This sequence joins TRBV6-2 or TRBV6-3 and TRBJ2-7; D is undetermined. The germline V gene has CDR1 MNHEY and CDR2 SVGEGT. The V end was cut by 1 base, the J end by 1 base, with 11 bases between. CDR3 size: 15 residues. CDR3 bases: TGTGCCAGCAGTTACTTTTTTGAGACGTCCTACGAGCAGTACTTC. Encoded protein: CASSYFFETSYEQYF.

This clonotype was seen just once. The gene calls are TRBV3-1 and TRBJ2-1, with D perhaps TRBD2 (6 bases). In germline, CDR1 is LGHDT, CDR2 YNNKEL (reference sequence). Trimming shortened V by 4 bases and J by 7 bases, and 14 bases separated the two germline ends. The CDR3 covers 14 residues. The CDR3 loop is CASSPRDSMNEQFF. Here the CDR3 DNA reads TGTGCCAGCAGCCCTCGGGACTCCATGAATGAGCAGTTCTTC.

The table lists this clonotype with a count of one. This sequence joins TRBV12-3 or TRBV12-4 and TRBJ2-1; no clear D. V lost 5 bases and J 4 bases, leaving 12 bases between the germline ends. The CDR3 is 14 residues long. CDR3 loop: CASSPLGLYNEQFF. CDR3 bases: TGTGCCAGCAGTCCCCTGGGCCTGTACAATGAGCAGTTCTTC.

CDR3 DNA: TGCAGTGCCCTGACAGGGAGCTCCTACAATGAGCAGTTCTTC. Its protein product is CSALTGSSYNEQFF. This chain connects TRBV20-1 to TRBJ2-1; 7 bases map to TRBD1. The CDR3 totals 14 residues. V lost 6 bases to trimming and J lost 0 bases; unmatched junction nucleotides: 5. CDR1 is DFQATT, CDR2 SNEGSKA, per germline (reference sequence).

The V gene is TRBV7-6, the J gene TRBJ1-1; the D gene is possibly TRBD1 (5 bases). The V end lost 2 bases, the J end lost 6 bases, and 16 bases lay between the germline ends. Germline V gene lookup returns CDR1 SGHVS and CDR2 FNYEAQ. The CDR3 extends over 15 amino acids. CDR3 nucleotide sequence: TGTGCCAGCAGCTTAATGCAGGGAGGGAATCCTGAAGCTTTCTTT. Translation: CASSLMQGGNPEAFF.

The chain couples TRBV7-2 to TRBJ2-1; 14 bases match TRBD2. The CDR3 is 17 amino acids. With V trimmed by 5 bases and J by 3 bases, 6 bases remained unmatched. The germline CDR1 and CDR2 sequences are SGHTA and FQGNSA. The CDR3, as DNA: TGTGCCAGCAGCCCATGGACTAGCGGGGGGTACTACAATGAGCAGTTCTTC. Its protein product is CASSPWTSGGYYNEQFF.

The J gene is TRBJ2-1, the V gene TRBV29-1, with D perhaps TRBD2 (6 bases). In germline, CDR1 is SQVTM, CDR2 ANQGSEA. This CDR3 contains 16 residues. V was pared by 7 bases and J by 1 base, with 20 bases between. CDR3 sequence (DNA): TGCAGCGCCCGTGGCGTTAGCGGAACATCCTACAATGAGCAGTTCTTC. It translates to CSARGVSGTSYNEQFF.

The chain uses TRBV3-1 and TRBJ1-4; D is possibly TRBD1 (5 bases). Per the germline V gene, CDR1 is LGHDT and CDR2 is YNNKEL (reference sequence). The CDR3 spans 14 residues. V gave up 5 bases and J gave up 4 bases, with 11 bases separating them. The CDR3 DNA sequence: TGTGCCAGCAGCTGGGGCAGAGGTAATGAAAAACTGTTTTTT. It encodes CASSWGRGNEKLFF.

V gene TRBV6-1 combines with J gene TRBJ2-2, with a tentative D call TRBD1 (6 bases). Germline V gene data show CDR1 as MNHNS and CDR2 as SASEGT. Between the trimmed V and J ends, which lost 0 bases and 7 bases, there was a span of 12 bases. The CDR3 has 15 amino acids. The CDR3 coding sequence is TGTGCCAGCAGTGAAGCTTCCCCAGGGGTCGGGGAGCTGTTTTTT. Translated: CASSEASPGVGELFF.

The V and J genes are TRBV6-5 and TRBJ2-7; 9 nucleotides line up with TRBD2. The germline CDR1 and CDR2 sequences are MNHEY and SVGAGI. The CDR3 covers 14 residues. The V gene end was trimmed by 6 bases and the J gene end by 0 bases; junction bases not matched to a gene: 3. CDR3 region: CASRSTSGSYEQYF. CDR3 DNA: TGTGCCAGCAGGTCGACTAGCGGCTCCTACGAGCAGTACTTC.

The chain recombines TRBV5-1 with TRBJ1-2; maybe TRBD1 (6 bases). This CDR3 has 16 residues. V was clipped by 4 bases and J by 4 bases, with 20 bases between them. The germline V gene encodes CDR1 SGHRS and CDR2 YFSETQ. CDR3 sequence: CASSVGRDKVSYGYTF. The CDR3 DNA sequence: TGCGCCAGCAGCGTGGGACGGGACAAAGTTTCCTATGGCTACACCTTC.

The chain joins TRBV4-1 to TRBJ1-2; TRBD1 aligns across 11 bases. CDR3 length: 17 residues. CDR1 MGHRA and CDR2 YSYEKL come from the germline V gene. With V trimmed by 1 base and J by 7 bases, 11 bases remained unmatched. The CDR3 region is CASSQGTGGLISVGYTF. The CDR3 region has the DNA TGCGCCAGCAGCCAAGGGACAGGGGGCTTGATATCCGTTGGCTACACCTTC.

The rearrangement uses TRBV7-2 and TRBJ2-7, with a tentative D call TRBD2 (5 bases). The CDR3 has 14 residues. Looked up from germline, CDR1 is SGHTA and CDR2 is FQGNSA. The ends were cut back, 3 bases at V and 7 bases at J, with 16 bases in the middle. CDR3 amino acids: CASSFQGGQLEQYF. The CDR3 DNA is TGTGCCAGCAGCTTCCAAGGCGGGCAACTGGAGCAGTACTTC.

This chain links TRBV19 with TRBJ2-4, with 7 bases matching TRBD2. CDR1 is LNHDA, CDR2 SQIVND, per germline (reference sequence). V was clipped by 5 bases and J by 8 bases; unmatched bases: 9. The CDR3 covers 14 residues. CDR3 DNA sequence: TGTGCCAGTAGTTACTGGGAGGGAGTTCACATTCAGTACTTC. It is translated as CASSYWEGVHIQYF.

This sequence joins TRBV15 and TRBJ2-6; D is perhaps TRBD1 (5 bases). V dropped 6 bases and J dropped 0 bases, with 15 bases sitting between them. Germline values: CDR1 LNHNV, CDR2 YYDKDF (reference sequence). The CDR3 contains 17 residues. As DNA, the CDR3 is TGTGCCACCAGAAGGAGTACAGGTTACTCTGGGGCCAACGTCCTGACTTTC. Protein product: CATRRSTGYSGANVLTF.

The chain combines TRBV6-2 or TRBV6-3 with TRBJ2-7; 11 nucleotides align to TRBD2. Germline V lookup: CDR1 MNHEY, CDR2 SVGEGT. J was trimmed by 5 bases and V by 9 bases; bases with no gene match: 6. The CDR3 is made up of 13 amino acids. CDR3 in amino acids: CASKGTSGDEQYF. DNA of the CDR3: TGTGCCAGTAAAGGGACTAGCGGCGACGAGCAGTACTTC.

The chain has TRBV4-3 and TRBJ2-1; maybe TRBD1 (6 bases). This CDR3 spans 16 amino acids. Per germline, CDR1 LGHNA and CDR2 YSLEER. Between the trimmed V and J ends, which lost 2 bases and 5 bases, there was a span of 16 bases. The CDR3 here is CASSQTGQRSHNEQFF. The CDR3 DNA is TGCGCCAGCAGCCAAACAGGACAGCGCAGCCACAATGAGCAGTTCTTC.

The chain couples TRBV20-1 to TRBJ2-1; TRBD2 matches at 7 bases. The CDR3 totals 15 residues. V lost 3 bases and J lost 0; bases outside the gene matches: 5. CDR1 DFQATT and CDR2 SNEGSKA come from the germline V gene (reference sequence). This chain's CDR3 is CSARRGGSSYNEQFF. CDR3 coding DNA: TGCAGTGCTAGGCGAGGCGGGAGCTCCTACAATGAGCAGTTCTTC.

J is TRBJ2-1 and V is TRBV9; the match to TRBD2 covers 10 bases. CDR3 length: 17 amino acids. Germline CDR1 and CDR2: SGDLS and YYNGEE. With 4 bases clipped from V and 0 bases from J, the junction kept 7 bases outside the gene matches. This CDR3 is CASSSKREGISYNEQFF. CDR3 bases: TGTGCCAGCAGCTCCAAGCGGGAGGGGATCTCCTACAATGAGCAGTTCTTC.

The V and J genes are TRBV10-2 and TRBJ1-1; D is ambiguous. V gave up 5 bases and J gave up 7 bases, with 14 bases separating them. Germline V gives CDR1 WSHSY, CDR2 SAAADI. The length of the CDR3 is 13 residues. The CDR3 region has the DNA TGCGCCAGCAGTCAACCATGGTGGGGTGAAGCTTTCTTT. Amino acid sequence: CASSQPWWGEAFF.